These 31 T cell receptor beta chains originate from one sample sequenced in a study of shared clonotypes between healthy human individuals. Data came from immunoSEQ multiplex PCR; TCRdb stores just in-frame clones and leaves some out. This sample carries 730,000 or so clones, around 72% of them seen once, and the ten largest clones take around 1.8%. Sequenced input: memory CD4+ T cells sorted from blood. Regarding subset: CD45RA-negative fraction. The receptors were gathered from a woman aged 25 to 39 in good health.

The chain has TRBV6-5 and TRBJ1-2, with TRBD1 as a possible D gene (5 bases). The germline CDR1 and CDR2 sequences are MNHEY and SVGAGI. Trimming stripped 8 bases from V and 7 bases from J, with 17 bases between. This CDR3 is built from 13 residues. This CDR3 reads CASGLGGAPGYTF. CDR3 sequence (DNA): TGTGCCAGCGGGTTGGGAGGGGCGCCTGGCTACACCTTC.

This clone has a single count. This sequence joins TRBV27 and TRBJ2-2; TRBD1 matches 7 bases. With V trimmed by 8 bases and J by 2 bases, 5 bases remained unmatched. There are 14 residues in the CDR3. CDR1 and CDR2 from the germline V gene are MNHEY and SMNVEV (reference sequence). DNA for the CDR3: TGTGCCAGCGTAGACAGGGACAACACCGGGGAGCTGTTTTTT. It yields the protein CASVDRDNTGELFF.

The chain employs TRBV30 and TRBJ2-1; 9 nucleotides align to TRBD2. CDR3 length: 14 amino acids. V trimming: 5 bases; J trimming: 6 bases; junction bases outside the gene matches: 8. Germline V CDR1 and CDR2: GTSNPN, SVGIG (reference sequence). In nucleotides, the CDR3 is TGTGCCTGGCAATCCGGGACTAGCAGCAATGAGCAGTTCTTC. Amino acid sequence: CAWQSGTSSNEQFF.

On this clone itself: Other DNA variants within this sample encode the same CDR3. V gene TRBV5-1 combines with J gene TRBJ2-1, with D unclear. The CDR3 is made up of 15 amino acids. Germline loops: CDR1 SGHRS, CDR2 YFSETQ. Trimming cost V 0 bases and J 3 bases, with 10 bases left between them. CDR3 amino acids: CASSLGSASYNEQFF. In DNA, the CDR3 is TGCGCCAGCAGCTTGGGCTCCGCCAGCTACAATGAGCAGTTCTTC.

This clone has just a few counts. The chain couples TRBV5-4 to TRBJ2-3; D is unclear. The CDR3 length is 16 residues. The V gene's germline CDR1 is SGHNT and CDR2 YYREEE (reference sequence). The V end was cut by 2 bases, the J end by 1 base, with 14 bases between. CDR3 amino acids: CASSLAPVGGTDTQYF. CDR3 bases: TGTGCCAGCAGCTTAGCCCCGGTTGGGGGCACAGATACGCAGTATTTT.

The rearrangement uses TRBV28 and TRBJ1-2; 8 bases match TRBD1. V trimming: 6 bases; J trimming: 4 bases; junction bases outside the gene matches: 10. Germline V gene data show CDR1 as MDHEN and CDR2 as SYDVKM. This CDR3 comprises 15 residues. CDR3 amino acids: CASSPTGQGLYGYTF. CDR3 DNA: TGTGCCAGCAGCCCGACCGGACAGGGTCTCTATGGCTACACCTTC.

V and J are TRBV6-5 and TRBJ2-5; TRBD1 aligns across 7 bases. This CDR3 comprises 13 residues. Trimming took 2 bases from V and 5 from J; bases not matched to a gene: 2. The germline V gene has CDR1 MNHEY and CDR2 SVGAGI. The CDR3: CASSYRGQETQYF. The CDR3 DNA follows: TGTGCCAGCAGTTACAGGGGGCAGGAGACCCAGTACTTC.

The chain employs TRBV21-1 and TRBJ1-1. TRBV21-1 corresponds to a pseudogene. The CDR3 sequence is 16 residues long. CDR3 region: CASRGCLATLRTEAFF. The CDR3 coding sequence is TGTGCCAGCAGAGGTTGCCTAGCTACACTTCGCACTGAAGCTTTCTTT.

V is TRBV14 and J is TRBJ2-7, with 7 bases aligning to TRBD1. CDR3 length: 15 amino acids. V lost 1 base to trimming and J lost 2 bases; unmatched junction nucleotides: 5. From germline, CDR1 is SGHDN and CDR2 FVKESK. DNA for the CDR3: TGTGCCAGCAGCCAAGTCCGACAGGGACCCTACGAGCAGTACTTC. Its protein product is CASSQVRQGPYEQYF. The whole variable domain, filled in from reference TRBV14 and TRBJ2-7, reads EAGVTQFPSHSVIEKGQTVTLRCDPISGHDNLYWYRRVMGKEIKFLLHFVKESKQDESGMPNNRFLAERTGGTYSTLKVQPAELEDSGVYFCASSQVRQGPYEQYFGPGTRLTVT.

This clone was seen a few times. The chain combines TRBV10-2 with TRBJ2-2, with D perhaps TRBD2 (6 bases). Germline CDR1 WSHSY, CDR2 SAAADI. The CDR3 has 13 residues. Trimming cost V 10 bases and J 1 base, with 10 bases left between them. The CDR3 DNA is TGCGCCACCGAGGGAGGGAACACCGGGGAGCTGTTTTTT. This codes for CATEGGNTGELFF.

The gene calls are TRBV28 and TRBJ1-1; D remains unclear. CDR3 length equals 9 residues. Trimming shortened V by 6 bases and J by 8 bases, and 4 bases separated the two germline ends. Germline-derived CDR1 and CDR2 are MDHEN and SYDVKM. The CDR3 DNA reads TGTGCCAGCAGCTCCGAAGCTTTCTTT. Encoded protein: CASSSEAFF.

This sequence joins TRBV10-2 and TRBJ2-5; 8 bases match TRBD2. Germline CDR1 is WSHSY and CDR2 is SAAADI. The V segment lost 6 bases and the J segment 5 bases; nucleotides outside the gene matches: 8. The CDR3 consists of 14 residues. As DNA, the CDR3 is TGCGCCAGCAGCGTAGCGGGACGGTATGAGACCCAGTACTTC. This codes for CASSVAGRYETQYF.

In its sample, this clone was seen a few times. V is TRBV7-9 and J is TRBJ2-1; 7 bases fit TRBD2. After removal of 5 bases from V and 15 bases from J, the junction contained 13 bases not matched to a gene. CDR1 SEHNR and CDR2 FQNEAQ come from the germline V gene (reference sequence). This CDR3 spans 13 amino acids. The CDR3 coding sequence is TGTGCCAGCAGCCGGGATCTCAGCGGGAAGAGGTTCTTC. Translation gives CASSRDLSGKRFF. The full variable domain, in which reference TRBV7-9 and TRBJ2-1 provide the parts outside the CDR3, is DTGVSQNPRHKITKRGQNVTFRCDPISEHNRLYWYRQTLGQGPEFLTYFQNEAQLEKSRLLSDRFSAERPKGSFSTLEIQRTEQGDSAMYLCASSRDLSGKRFFGPGTRLTVL.

The chain carries TRBV29-1 and TRBJ2-7, with no clear D. Between the trimmed V and J ends, which lost 7 bases and 6 bases, there was a span of 10 bases. This CDR3 comprises 10 residues. Germline CDR1 SQVTM, CDR2 ANQGSEA. For the CDR3, the DNA is TGCAGCGGACACTGGATCGAGCAGTACTTC. Encoded protein: CSGHWIEQYF.

The chain is built from TRBV6-5 and TRBJ1-4; TRBD1 is a possible D gene (5 bases). Germline CDR1 and CDR2: MNHEY and SVGAGI. The V gene lost 5 bases and the J gene lost 3 bases, with 10 bases spanning the gap. CDR3 size: 14 residues. The DNA of the CDR3 is TGTGCCAGCAGTCCAGGGTTATCTAATGAAAAACTGTTTTTT. This gives the protein CASSPGLSNEKLFF.

This sequence joins TRBV20-1 and TRBJ2-3, with D uncertain. This CDR3 has 11 residues. Germline lookup yields CDR1 DFQATT and CDR2 SNEGSKA (reference sequence). V lost 6 bases to trimming and J lost 4 bases, with 8 bases between them. The CDR3 coding sequence is TGCAGTGCCAAACGGGCAGATACGCAGTATTTT. It translates to CSAKRADTQYF.

This clone was seen once. The genes are TRBV18 and TRBJ2-3; 7 bases map to TRBD2. Germline CDR1 and CDR2: KGHSH and LQKENI. The trim removed 1 base at V and 2 bases at J, leaving 3 bases unmatched. The CDR3 extends over 15 amino acids. CDR3: CASSPRQRDTDTQYF. The CDR3 coding sequence is TGTGCCAGCTCACCACGCCAGCGGGACACAGATACGCAGTATTTT.

V and J are TRBV19 and TRBJ2-5; 8 bases are shared with TRBD1. Germline CDR1 LNHDA, CDR2 SQIVND (reference sequence). The CDR3 extends over 12 amino acids. The ends lost 8 bases at V and 3 bases at J; junction bases unmatched: 2. CDR3 in amino acids: CASGQGEETQYF. CDR3 nucleotide sequence: TGTGCCAGTGGACAGGGAGAAGAGACCCAGTACTTC. Looking up the rest from reference TRBV19 and TRBJ2-5 gives the full variable domain: DGGITQSPKYLFRKEGQNVTLSCEQNLNHDAMYWYRQDPGQGLRLIYYSQIVNDFQKGDIAEGYSVSREKKESFPLTVTSAQKNPTAFYLCASGQGEETQYFGPGTRLLVL.

This chain uses TRBV11-2 with TRBJ2-1; D is ambiguous. V dropped 6 bases and J dropped 2 bases, with 17 bases sitting between them. The CDR3 has 16 residues. Germline assignment: CDR1 SGHAT and CDR2 FQNNGV. CDR3 in amino acids: CASRTISGGAYNEQFF. The CDR3 DNA sequence: TGTGCCAGCAGGACCATTAGTGGCGGCGCCTACAATGAGCAGTTCTTC.

In this sample, this clone turned up a few times. The CDR3 loop reads CASSEGTSGIYEQYF. The CDR3, as DNA: TGTGCCAGCAGTGAAGGGACTAGCGGGATCTACGAGCAGTACTTC. J is TRBJ2-7 and V is TRBV2; 12 bases are a match to TRBD2. The CDR3 has 15 residues. Germline V gene lookup returns CDR1 SNHLY and CDR2 FYNNEI. V lost 1 base to trimming and J lost 3 bases; unmatched junction nucleotides: 1.

This chain uses TRBV5-3 with TRBJ2-1, with 12 nucleotides matching TRBD2. TRBV5-3 is given ORF status, its function remaining uncertain. The V segment lost 4 bases and the J segment 6 bases; nucleotides outside the gene matches: 2. This CDR3 has 14 residues. This CDR3 reads CARSPTSGSNEQFF. CDR3 sequence (DNA): TGTGCCAGAAGCCCGACTAGCGGGAGCAATGAGCAGTTCTTC.

The gene calls are TRBV18 and TRBJ2-7; 7 bases match TRBD1. This CDR3 spans 15 amino acids. The V and J ends lost 5 bases and 0 bases, in that order; junction bases with no gene match: 7. Germline V gene data show CDR1 as KGHSH and CDR2 as LQKENI. Here the CDR3 DNA reads TGTGCCAGCTCAGAACTACAGGGGAACTCCTACGAGCAGTACTTC. Its protein product is CASSELQGNSYEQYF.

This clone was detected only a few times. V usage is TRBV27 and J usage is TRBJ2-2, with 9 positions matching TRBD1. CDR1 is MNHEY and CDR2 is SMNVEV in the germline V gene (reference sequence). Germline trimming cut 5 bases from V and 7 bases from J; bases unmatched to any gene: 8. The CDR3 is made up of 15 amino acids. DNA of the CDR3: TGTGCCAGCAGTCAGGACAGGGGTTCGGGCGGGGAGCTGTTTTTT. This gives the protein CASSQDRGSGGELFF.

The chain has TRBV7-2 and TRBJ2-7, with D uncertain. Trimming took 3 bases from V and 3 from J, leaving 12 bases between them. Germline V gene data show CDR1 as SGHTA and CDR2 as FQGNSA. The CDR3 sequence is 14 residues long. The CDR3 loop reads CASSFMETNYEQYF. The CDR3 DNA reads TGTGCCAGCAGCTTTATGGAGACAAACTACGAGCAGTACTTC.

The genes are TRBV7-8 and TRBJ1-5, with D uncertain. The V end lost 9 bases, the J end lost 5 bases, and 23 bases lay between the germline ends. This CDR3 is built from 16 residues. Germline V lookup: CDR1 SGHVS, CDR2 FQNEAQ. The DNA of the CDR3 is TGTGCCAGGGAGCGATCTTTGAGCCGATCGGATCAGCCCCAGCATTTT. Its translation: CARERSLSRSDQPQHF.

V and J are TRBV10-1 and TRBJ1-5; 9 bases align to TRBD1. This CDR3 spans 14 amino acids. With V trimmed by 6 bases and J by 5 bases, 5 bases remained unmatched. The germline gives CDR1 WNHNN, CDR2 SYGVQD (reference sequence). Here the CDR3 DNA reads TGCGCCAGCAGCCCGGGACAGGGCCATCAGCCCCAGCATTTT. This sequence encodes CASSPGQGHQPQHF.

J is TRBJ1-1 and V is TRBV5-4; 7 bases align to TRBD1. The CDR3 is 15 amino acids. The V segment lost 5 bases and the J segment 2 bases; nucleotides outside the gene matches: 9. The germline gives CDR1 SGHNT, CDR2 YYREEE (reference sequence). CDR3 loop: CASSLGQEPNTEAFF. The DNA of the CDR3 is TGTGCCAGCAGTTTAGGACAGGAGCCTAACACTGAAGCTTTCTTT. The complete variable domain, with remaining parts taken from reference TRBV5-4 and TRBJ1-1, reads ETGVTQSPTHLIKTRGQQVTLRCSSQSGHNTVSWYQQALGQGPQFIFQYYREEENGRGNFPPRFSGLQFPNYSSELNVNALELDDSALYLCASSLGQEPNTEAFFGQGTRLTVV.

J is TRBJ2-7 and V is TRBV7-2; 9 bases agree with TRBD2. The CDR3 consists of 15 residues. Germline V lookup: CDR1 SGHTA, CDR2 FQGNSA. V trimming: 5 bases; J trimming: 0 bases; junction bases outside the gene matches: 5. The CDR3 reads CASSKTSGSSYEQYF. In nucleotides, the CDR3 is TGTGCCAGCAGCAAGACTAGCGGATCCTCCTACGAGCAGTACTTC.

The chain combines TRBV25-1 with TRBJ2-7; D gene ambiguous. This CDR3 comprises 15 residues. V lost 3 bases and J lost 3, with 15 bases in between. Germline V lookup: CDR1 MGHDK, CDR2 SYGVNS. The CDR3 bases are TGTGCCAGCAGTGATTTAGGCCCCAACCACTACGAGCAGTACTTC. This encodes CASSDLGPNHYEQYF.

This clone has a handful of counts. Other DNA sequences in this specimen translate into the identical CDR3. The V call is TRBV5-1, the J call TRBJ1-3; maybe TRBD1 (5 bases). This CDR3 is 14 amino acids long. Trimming took 4 bases from V and 1 from J, leaving 9 bases between them. The germline gives CDR1 SGHRS, CDR2 YFSETQ. Here the CDR3 DNA reads TGCGCCAGCAGCCCCGGGACTTCTGGAAACACCATATATTTT. Translation: CASSPGTSGNTIYF.

This chain links TRBV29-1 with TRBJ2-7, with D possibly being TRBD1 (5 bases). This CDR3 contains 12 residues. Germline CDR1 reads SQVTM; CDR2 reads ANQGSEA. Trimming stripped 7 bases from V and 4 bases from J, with 14 bases between. CDR3 sequence (DNA): TGCAGCGCTCTCCGGCAGGGATACGAGCAGTACTTC. This codes for CSALRQGYEQYF.